The 14 T cell receptor beta chains presented below share a single source sample, sequenced in a study of cytomegalovirus exposure and HLA in healthy donors. The PCR was carried out with 60 Vbeta primers and 13 Jbeta primers. This table comes from immunoSEQ multiplex PCR, and its TCRdb copy is limited to in-frame clones, with some not included. The sample lists 95,000 to 100,000 clones, roughly 85% occurring once. Sequencing input: PBMCs. All receptors derive from a man in his thirties or forties in good health and CMV-seronegative.

The gene calls are TRBV7-3 and TRBJ1-4; the D gene is possibly TRBD1 (6 bases). The ends were cut back, 5 bases at V and 7 bases at J, with 17 bases in the middle. The CDR3 totals 15 residues. CDR1 is SGHTA and CDR2 is FQGTGA in the germline V gene. The CDR3 DNA follows: TGTGCCAGCAGCGCTACAGGGACCTTCGGTGAAAAACTGTTTTTT. Protein: CASSATGTFGEKLFF.

This clone was picked up a small number of times. The CDR3 nucleotides read TGTGCCAGCAGTAGGAGGGCTCCGGGGGGCACTGAAGCTTTCTTT. Encoded protein: CASSRRAPGGTEAFF. The rearrangement links TRBV6-5 to TRBJ1-1; a possible D gene is TRBD1 (5 bases). Germline CDR1 reads MNHEY; CDR2 reads SVGAGI. The CDR3 has 15 amino acids. Trimming removed 5 bases at V and 4 bases at J, with 17 bases between.

This chain joins TRBV7-9 and TRBJ1-2; 8 bases align to TRBD1. Germline values: CDR1 SEHNR, CDR2 FQNEAQ (reference sequence). Trimming cost V 6 bases and J 3 bases; bases outside gene matches: 3. The CDR3 has 13 residues. CDR3 nucleotide sequence: TGTGCCAGCAGTCCGGACAGGGACTATGGCTACACCTTC. Its translation: CASSPDRDYGYTF.

The DNA of the CDR3 is TGTGCCAGCAGCTTGAGCCCTGGGGAGGATACGCAGTATTTT. As protein: CASSLSPGEDTQYF. The chain carries TRBV5-6 and TRBJ2-3, with D possibly TRBD2 on 5 matching bases. Trimming shortened V by 1 base and J by 6 bases, and 12 bases separated the two germline ends. The CDR3 is 14 residues long. CDR1 is SGHDT, CDR2 YYEEEE, per germline.

The chain joins TRBV5-1 to TRBJ2-3, with TRBD2 matching over 8 bases. The CDR3 spans 14 residues. CDR1 and CDR2 from the germline V gene are SGHRS and YFSETQ. The V and J ends lost 4 bases and 4 bases, in that order; junction bases with no gene match: 5. CDR3 sequence reads: CASSPGGAADTQYF. The CDR3 coding sequence is TGCGCCAGCAGCCCCGGGGGGGCGGCAGATACGCAGTATTTT.

In its sample, this clone was seen once. The chain recombines TRBV7-2 with TRBJ2-4, with 8 bases matching TRBD1. There are 16 residues in the CDR3. With V trimmed by 4 bases and J by 1 base, 6 bases remained unmatched. Looked up from germline, CDR1 is SGHTA and CDR2 is FQGNSA. CDR3 nucleotides: TGTGCCAGCAGCTCAGGGGGCCCTGTGGCCAAAAACATTCAGTACTTC. Encoded protein: CASSSGGPVAKNIQYF.

This clone appeared a few times. V usage is TRBV7-2 and J usage is TRBJ1-5; D is possibly TRBD1 (5 bases). Germline V gives CDR1 SGHTA, CDR2 FQGNSA. The CDR3 consists of 13 residues. Trimming removed 7 bases from V and 6 bases from J, with 13 bases in between. The CDR3 loop reads CASTVNGGQPQHF. The CDR3 coding sequence is TGTGCCAGCACTGTTAACGGGGGTCAGCCCCAGCATTTT.

This clone was seen a few times. V usage is TRBV30 and J usage is TRBJ2-5, with D possibly TRBD1 on 6 matching bases. The CDR3 extends over 14 amino acids. V dropped 0 bases and J dropped 1 base, with 9 bases sitting between them. The germline CDR1 and CDR2 sequences are GTSNPN and SVGIG (reference sequence). Here the CDR3 DNA reads TGTGCCTGGAGTGTAGGGACAAGCCAAGAGACCCAGTACTTC. Protein sequence: CAWSVGTSQETQYF.

Here the CDR3 reads CASSLFSGSGETQYF. The CDR3 DNA follows: TGTGCCAGCAGCTTATTTAGCGGGAGCGGAGAGACCCAGTACTTC. The chain has TRBV7-3 and TRBJ2-5; 9 bases are shared with TRBD2. V dropped 2 bases and J dropped 4; count of bases not matched to a gene: 5. The germline V gene encodes CDR1 SGHTA and CDR2 FQGTGA. This CDR3 has 15 amino acids.

CDR3 DNA sequence: TGTGCCAGCAGTTTATCGAAACGCCCGGGGAGCACAGATACGCAGTATTTT. It specifies CASSLSKRPGSTDTQYF. The chain links TRBV28 to TRBJ2-3; TRBD2 is a possible D gene (5 bases). V lost 1 base, J lost 0 bases, and 14 bases lay in between. The CDR3 sequence is 17 residues long. CDR1 and CDR2 from the germline V gene are MDHEN and SYDVKM.

V usage is TRBV7-2 and J usage is TRBJ1-1, with 7 bases fitting TRBD1. Losses at the gene ends were 5 bases for V and 3 bases for J; bases not matched to a gene: 12. CDR3 length: 16 residues. Germline values: CDR1 SGHTA, CDR2 FQGNSA. In DNA form, the CDR3 reads TGTGCCAGCAGCCTACTTTTCGGGCAGGGGGACACTGAAGCTTTCTTT. This encodes CASSLLFGQGDTEAFF.

The chain links TRBV4-2 to TRBJ2-7; 10 nucleotides line up with TRBD1. Unmatched junction bases numbered 0, after V lost 0 bases and J lost 1 base. The CDR3 is 15 residues long. Per the germline V gene, CDR1 is LGHNA and CDR2 is YNFKEQ. CDR3 sequence (DNA): TGTGCCAGCAGCCAAGAGGGACAGGGGTCCTACGAGCAGTACTTC. It translates to CASSQEGQGSYEQYF.

This clone showed up just once. The chain links TRBV7-2 to TRBJ2-5, with 14 bases that match TRBD2. The CDR3 has 16 residues. With 5 bases clipped from V and 5 bases from J, the junction kept 7 bases outside the gene matches. Germline assignment: CDR1 SGHTA and CDR2 FQGNSA. CDR3 residues: CASSQGLAGGWETQYF. CDR3 sequence (DNA): TGTGCCAGCAGCCAAGGACTAGCGGGAGGTTGGGAGACCCAGTACTTC.

The chain carries TRBV6-6 and TRBJ1-2, with 7 positions matching TRBD1. V shed 0 bases, J shed 6 bases, and the junction held 4 bases outside the gene matches. The CDR3 runs 14 residues. The germline gives CDR1 MNHNY, CDR2 SVGAGI (reference sequence). The CDR3, as DNA: TGTGCCAGCAGTTACTCGACAGGGAGGAATGGCTACACCTTC. It is translated as CASSYSTGRNGYTF.